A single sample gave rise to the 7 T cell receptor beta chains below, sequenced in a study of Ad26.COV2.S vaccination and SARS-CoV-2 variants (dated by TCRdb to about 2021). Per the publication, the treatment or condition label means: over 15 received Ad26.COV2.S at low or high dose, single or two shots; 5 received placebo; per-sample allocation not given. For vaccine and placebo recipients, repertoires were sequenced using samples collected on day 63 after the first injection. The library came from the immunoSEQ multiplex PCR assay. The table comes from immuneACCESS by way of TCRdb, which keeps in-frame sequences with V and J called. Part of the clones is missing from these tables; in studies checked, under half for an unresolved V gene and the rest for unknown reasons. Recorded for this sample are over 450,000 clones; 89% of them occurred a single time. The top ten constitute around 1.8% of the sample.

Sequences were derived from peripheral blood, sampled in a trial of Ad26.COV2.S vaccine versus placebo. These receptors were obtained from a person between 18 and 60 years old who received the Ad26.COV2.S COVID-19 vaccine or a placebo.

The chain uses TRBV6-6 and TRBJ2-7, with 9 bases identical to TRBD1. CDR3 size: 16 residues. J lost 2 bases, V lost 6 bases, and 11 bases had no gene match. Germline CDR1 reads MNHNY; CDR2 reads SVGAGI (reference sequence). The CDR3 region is CASSRTPGQGTYEQYF. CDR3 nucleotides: TGTGCCAGCAGCCGTACCCCGGGACAGGGTACCTACGAGCAGTACTTC.

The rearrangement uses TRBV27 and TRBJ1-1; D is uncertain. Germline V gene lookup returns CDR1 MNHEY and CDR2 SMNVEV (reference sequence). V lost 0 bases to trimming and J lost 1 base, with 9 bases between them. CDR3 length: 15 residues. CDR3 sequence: CASSLSVLGNTEAFF. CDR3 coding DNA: TGTGCCAGCAGTTTATCGGTTTTGGGGAACACTGAAGCTTTCTTT.

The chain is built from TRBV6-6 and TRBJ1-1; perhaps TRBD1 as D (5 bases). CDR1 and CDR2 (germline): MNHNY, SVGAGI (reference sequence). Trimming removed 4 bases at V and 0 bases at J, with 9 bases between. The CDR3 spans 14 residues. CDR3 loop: CASSFRTLNTEAFF. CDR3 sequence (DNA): TGTGCCAGCAGTTTCCGGACATTGAACACTGAAGCTTTCTTT.

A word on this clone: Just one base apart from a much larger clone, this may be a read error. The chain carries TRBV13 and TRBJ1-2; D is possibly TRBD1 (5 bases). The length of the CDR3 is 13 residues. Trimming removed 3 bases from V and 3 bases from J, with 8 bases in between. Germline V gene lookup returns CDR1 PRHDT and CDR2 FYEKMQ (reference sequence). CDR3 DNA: TGTGCCAGCAGCTTTGGGGGGGACTATGGCTACACCTTC. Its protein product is CASSFGGDYGYTF.

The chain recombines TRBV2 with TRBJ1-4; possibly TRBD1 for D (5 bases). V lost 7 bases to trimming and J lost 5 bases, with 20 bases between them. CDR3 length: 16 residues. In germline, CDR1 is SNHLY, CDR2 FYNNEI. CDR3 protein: CASKGAFGSTNEKLFF. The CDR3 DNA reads TGTGCCAGCAAAGGGGCGTTTGGCAGCACGAATGAAAAACTGTTTTTT.

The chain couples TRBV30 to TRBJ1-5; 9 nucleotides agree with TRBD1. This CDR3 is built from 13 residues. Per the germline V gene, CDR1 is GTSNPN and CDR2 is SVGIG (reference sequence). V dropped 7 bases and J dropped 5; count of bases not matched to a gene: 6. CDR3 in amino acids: CASSQGADQPQHF. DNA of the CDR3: TGTGCCTCTTCACAGGGGGCGGATCAGCCCCAGCATTTT. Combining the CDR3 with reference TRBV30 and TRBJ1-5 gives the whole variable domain SQTIHQWPATLVQPVGSPLSLECTVEGTSNPNLYWYRQAAGRGLQLLFYSVGIGQISSEVPQNLSASRPQDRQFILSSKKLLLSDSGFYLCASSQGADQPQHFGDGTRLSIL.

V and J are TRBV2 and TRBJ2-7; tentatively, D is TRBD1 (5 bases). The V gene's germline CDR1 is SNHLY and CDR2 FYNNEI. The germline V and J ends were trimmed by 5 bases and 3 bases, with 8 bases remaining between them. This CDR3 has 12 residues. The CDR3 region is CASSPQGYEQYF. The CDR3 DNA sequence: TGTGCCAGCAGTCCGCAGGGCTACGAGCAGTACTTC.